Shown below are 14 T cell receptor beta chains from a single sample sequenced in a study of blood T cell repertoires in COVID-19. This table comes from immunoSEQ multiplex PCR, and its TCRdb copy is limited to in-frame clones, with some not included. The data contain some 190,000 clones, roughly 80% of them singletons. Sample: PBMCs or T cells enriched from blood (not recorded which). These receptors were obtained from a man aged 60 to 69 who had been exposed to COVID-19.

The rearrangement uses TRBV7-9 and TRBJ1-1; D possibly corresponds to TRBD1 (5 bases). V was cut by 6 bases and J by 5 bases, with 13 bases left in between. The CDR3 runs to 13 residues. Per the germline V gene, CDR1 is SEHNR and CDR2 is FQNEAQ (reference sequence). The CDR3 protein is CASSLGKGTEAFF. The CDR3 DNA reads TGTGCCAGCAGTCTAGGGAAGGGGACTGAAGCTTTCTTT.

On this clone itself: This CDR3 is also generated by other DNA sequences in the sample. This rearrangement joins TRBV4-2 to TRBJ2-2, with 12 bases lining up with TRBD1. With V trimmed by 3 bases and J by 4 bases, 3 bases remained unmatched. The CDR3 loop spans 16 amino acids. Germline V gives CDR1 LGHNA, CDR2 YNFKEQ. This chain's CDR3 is CASSQGQGAGTGELFF. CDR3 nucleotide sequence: TGTGCCAGCAGCCAGGGACAGGGGGCCGGCACCGGGGAGCTGTTTTTT.

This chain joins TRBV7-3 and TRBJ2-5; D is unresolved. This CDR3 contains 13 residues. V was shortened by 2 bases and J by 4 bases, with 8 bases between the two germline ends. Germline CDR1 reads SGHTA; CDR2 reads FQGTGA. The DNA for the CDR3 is TGTGCCAGCAGCTTAGGTCGGTCAGAGACCCAGTACTTC. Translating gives CASSLGRSETQYF. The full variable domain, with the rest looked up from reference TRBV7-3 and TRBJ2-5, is GAGVSQTPSNKVTEKGKYVELRCDPISGHTALYWYRQSLGQGPEFLIYFQGTGAADDSGLPNDRFFAVRPEGSVSTLKIQRTERGDSAVYLCASSLGRSETQYFGPGTRLLVL.

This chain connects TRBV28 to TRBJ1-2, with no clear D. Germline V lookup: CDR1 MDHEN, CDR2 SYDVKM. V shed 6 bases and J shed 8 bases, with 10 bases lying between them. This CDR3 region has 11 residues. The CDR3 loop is CASRSSGGYTF. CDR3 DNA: TGTGCCAGCAGAAGTTCGGGGGGCTACACCTTC.

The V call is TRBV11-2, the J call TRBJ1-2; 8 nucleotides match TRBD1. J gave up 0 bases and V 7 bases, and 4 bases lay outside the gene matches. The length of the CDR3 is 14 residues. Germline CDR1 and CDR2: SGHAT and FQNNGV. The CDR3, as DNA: TGTGCCAGCACCGGACAGGGCTCTAACTATGGCTACACCTTC. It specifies CASTGQGSNYGYTF.

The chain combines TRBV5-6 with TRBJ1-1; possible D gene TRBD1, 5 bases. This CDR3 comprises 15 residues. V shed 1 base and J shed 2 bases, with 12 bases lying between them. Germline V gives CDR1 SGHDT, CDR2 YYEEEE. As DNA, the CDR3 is TGTGCCAGCAGCTTGATGCAGGGACTAAACACTGAAGCTTTCTTT. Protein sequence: CASSLMQGLNTEAFF.

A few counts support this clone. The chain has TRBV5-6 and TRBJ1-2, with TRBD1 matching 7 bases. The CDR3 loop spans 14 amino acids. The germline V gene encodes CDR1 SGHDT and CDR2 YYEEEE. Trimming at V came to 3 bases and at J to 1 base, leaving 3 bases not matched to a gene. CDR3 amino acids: CASSWGQNNYGYTF. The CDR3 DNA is TGTGCCAGCAGCTGGGGACAGAATAACTATGGCTACACCTTC. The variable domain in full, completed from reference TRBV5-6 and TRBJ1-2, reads DAGVTQSPTHLIKTRGQQVTLRCSPKSGHDTVSWYQQALGQGPQFIFQYYEEEERQRGNFPDRFSGHQFPNYSSELNVNALLLGDSALYLCASSWGQNNYGYTFGSGTRLTVV.

CDR3 coding DNA: TGTGCTAGTGGTTTGGCGACTAGCTCCTACAATGAGCAGTTCTTC. It specifies CASGLATSSYNEQFF. The chain is built from TRBV12-5 and TRBJ2-1, with TRBD2 as a possible D gene (6 bases). The CDR3 spans 15 residues. V was trimmed by 1 base and J by 0 bases, leaving 7 bases between them. Per the germline V gene, CDR1 is LGHNT and CDR2 is FRNRAP. The whole variable domain, remainder taken from reference TRBV12-5 and TRBJ2-1, is DARVTQTPRHKVTEMGQEVTMRCQPILGHNTVFWYRQTMMQGLELLAYFRNRAPLDDSGMPKDRFSAEMPDATLATLKIQPSEPRDSAVYFCASGLATSSYNEQFFGPGTRLTVL.

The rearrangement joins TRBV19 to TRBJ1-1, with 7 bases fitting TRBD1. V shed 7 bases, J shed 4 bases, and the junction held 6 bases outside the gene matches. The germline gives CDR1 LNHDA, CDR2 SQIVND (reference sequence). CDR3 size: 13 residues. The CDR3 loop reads CASNRQGGTEAFF. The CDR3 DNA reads TGTGCCAGTAACCGACAGGGAGGCACTGAAGCTTTCTTT.

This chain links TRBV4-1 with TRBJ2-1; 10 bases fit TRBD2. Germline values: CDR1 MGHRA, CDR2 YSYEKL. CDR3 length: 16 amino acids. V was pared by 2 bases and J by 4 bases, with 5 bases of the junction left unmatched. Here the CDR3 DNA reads TGCGCCAGCAGCCAACGGACTAGCGGCCTATACAATGAGCAGTTCTTC. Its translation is CASSQRTSGLYNEQFF.

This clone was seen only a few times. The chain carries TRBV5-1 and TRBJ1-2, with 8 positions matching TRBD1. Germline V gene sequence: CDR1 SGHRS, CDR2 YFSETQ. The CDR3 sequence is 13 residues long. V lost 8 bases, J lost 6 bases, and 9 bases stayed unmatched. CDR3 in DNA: TGCGCCAGTCGAAGACAGGGGCTTGATGGCTACACCTTC. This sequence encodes CASRRQGLDGYTF.

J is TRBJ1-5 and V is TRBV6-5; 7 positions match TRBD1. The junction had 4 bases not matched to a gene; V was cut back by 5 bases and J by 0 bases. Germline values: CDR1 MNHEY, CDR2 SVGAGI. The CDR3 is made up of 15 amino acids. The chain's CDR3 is CASSPRTGSNQPQHF. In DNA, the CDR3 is TGTGCCAGCAGTCCTCGGACAGGTAGCAATCAGCCCCAGCATTTT.

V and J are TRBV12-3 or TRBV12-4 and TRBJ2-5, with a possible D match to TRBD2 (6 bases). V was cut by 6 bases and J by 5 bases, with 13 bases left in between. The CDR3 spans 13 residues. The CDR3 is CASSRNSGETQYF. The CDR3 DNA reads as TGTGCCAGCAGCCGAAATAGCGGTGAGACCCAGTACTTC.

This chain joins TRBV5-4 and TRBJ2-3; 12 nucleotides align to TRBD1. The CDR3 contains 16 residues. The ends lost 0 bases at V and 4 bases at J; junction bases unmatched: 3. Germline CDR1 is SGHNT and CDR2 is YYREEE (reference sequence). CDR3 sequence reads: CASSLGDRGPADTQYF. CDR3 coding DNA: TGTGCCAGCAGCTTGGGGGACAGGGGGCCGGCAGATACGCAGTATTTT.